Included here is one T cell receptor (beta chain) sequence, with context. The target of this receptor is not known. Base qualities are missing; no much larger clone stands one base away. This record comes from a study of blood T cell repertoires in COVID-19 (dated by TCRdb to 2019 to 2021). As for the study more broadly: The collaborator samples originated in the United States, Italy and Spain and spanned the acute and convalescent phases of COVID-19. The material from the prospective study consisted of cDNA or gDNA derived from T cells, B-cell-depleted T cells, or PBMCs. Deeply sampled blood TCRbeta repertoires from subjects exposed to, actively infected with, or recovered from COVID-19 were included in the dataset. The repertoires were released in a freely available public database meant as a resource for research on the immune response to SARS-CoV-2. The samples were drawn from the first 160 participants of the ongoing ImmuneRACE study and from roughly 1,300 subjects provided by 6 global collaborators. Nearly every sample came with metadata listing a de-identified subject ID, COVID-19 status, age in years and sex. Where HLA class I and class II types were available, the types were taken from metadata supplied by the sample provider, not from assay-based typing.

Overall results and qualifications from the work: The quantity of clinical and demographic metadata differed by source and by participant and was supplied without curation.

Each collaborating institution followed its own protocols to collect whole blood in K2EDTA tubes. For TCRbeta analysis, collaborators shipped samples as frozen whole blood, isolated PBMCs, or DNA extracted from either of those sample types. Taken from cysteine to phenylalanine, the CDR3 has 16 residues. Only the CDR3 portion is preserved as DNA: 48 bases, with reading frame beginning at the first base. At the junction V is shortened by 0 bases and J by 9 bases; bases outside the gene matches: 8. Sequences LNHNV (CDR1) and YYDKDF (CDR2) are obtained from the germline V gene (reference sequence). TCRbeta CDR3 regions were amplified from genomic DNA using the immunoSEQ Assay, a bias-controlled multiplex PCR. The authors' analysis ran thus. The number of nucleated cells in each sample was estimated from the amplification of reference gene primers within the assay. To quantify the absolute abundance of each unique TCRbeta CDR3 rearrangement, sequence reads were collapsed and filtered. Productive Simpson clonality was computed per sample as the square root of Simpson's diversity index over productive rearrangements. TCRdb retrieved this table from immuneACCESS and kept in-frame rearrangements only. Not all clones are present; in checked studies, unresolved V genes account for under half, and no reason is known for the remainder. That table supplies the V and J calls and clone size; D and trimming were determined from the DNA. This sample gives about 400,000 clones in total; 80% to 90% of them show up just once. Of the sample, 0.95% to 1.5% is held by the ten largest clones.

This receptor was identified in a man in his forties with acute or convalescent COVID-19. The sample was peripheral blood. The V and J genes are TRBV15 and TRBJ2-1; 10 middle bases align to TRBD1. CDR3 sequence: CATSRDLGQGIGEQFF. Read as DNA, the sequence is TGTGCCACCAGCAGAGATCTGGGACAGGGGATCGGTGAGCAGTTCTTC.